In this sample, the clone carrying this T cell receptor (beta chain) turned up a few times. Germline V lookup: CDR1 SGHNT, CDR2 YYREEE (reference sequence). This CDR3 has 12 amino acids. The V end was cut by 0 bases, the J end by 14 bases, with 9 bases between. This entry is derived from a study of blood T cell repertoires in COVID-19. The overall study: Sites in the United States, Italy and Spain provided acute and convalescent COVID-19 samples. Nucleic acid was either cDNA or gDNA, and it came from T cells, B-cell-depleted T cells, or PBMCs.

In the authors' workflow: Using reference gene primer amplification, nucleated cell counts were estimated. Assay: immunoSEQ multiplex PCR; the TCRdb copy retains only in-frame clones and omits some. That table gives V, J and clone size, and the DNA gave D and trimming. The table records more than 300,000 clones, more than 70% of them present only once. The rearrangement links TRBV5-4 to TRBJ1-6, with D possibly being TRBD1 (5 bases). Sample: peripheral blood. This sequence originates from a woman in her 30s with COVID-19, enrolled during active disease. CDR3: CASSLGGGTLHF. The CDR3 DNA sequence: TGTGCCAGCAGCTTGGGGGGCGGAACCCTCCACTTT.